Sequencing of this T cell receptor beta chain was carried out in a study of T cells in localized non-small cell lung cancer. The germline CDR1 and CDR2 sequences are SGDLS and YYNGEE. V lost 1 base, J lost 5 bases, and 22 bases lay in between. There are 18 residues in the CDR3. Overall study findings and caveats: For the top 100 tumor clones, a median roughly 56 also appeared in adjacent lung.

This table comes from immunoSEQ multiplex PCR, and its TCRdb copy is limited to in-frame clones, with some not included. The sample consists of about 3,000 clones, 24% of them appearing once. This clone was detected a few times. What it binds is unknown. The chain couples TRBV9 to TRBJ2-1; D perhaps matches TRBD2 (7 bases). The material sequenced was lung tumor tissue, taken before any cancer treatment. The sequence derives from a man aged 35 to 69 with stage I lung adenocarcinoma. CDR3 coding DNA: TGTGCCAGCAGCGTATACCCTCAAACAGGGAGGGGTGACAATGAGCAGTTCTTC. Encoded protein: CASSVYPQTGRGDNEQFF.